This T cell receptor (beta chain) was recorded in a study of CD8+CD57+ T cells in acquired aplastic anemia. Turning to the study itself: Recorded DNA amounts for sorted CD4+ and CD8+ cells had an average of around 3.5 ug. Findings and limits, study-wide: Between patients and controls, about 30 CD8+ CDR3 sequences were found in common.

CDR3 and TCR beta VDJ profiling relied on a genomic DNA template. A single record per CDR3 protein comes from TCRdb applying MiXCR to the reads. The profile shows around 430,000 distinct CDR3 sequences, 25% to 40% of them singletons. CDR1 is SGHNT and CDR2 is YYREEE in the germline V gene (reference sequence). The germline V and J ends were trimmed by 1 base and 5 bases, with 8 bases remaining between them. The CDR3 length is 13 residues. In the case of this clonotype: Its antigen is currently unknown.

Sequenced patients had shown CD8+CD57+ cell expansion by flow cytometry. Severe acquired aplastic anemia affected all patients. Sample: sorted CD4+, CD8+, or CD8+CD57+ T cells (not recorded which) from PBMCs. The chain links TRBV5-4 to TRBJ2-3; no clear D gene. This receptor was taken from a human donor with aplastic anemia. The CDR3 here is CASSLWAEDTQYF. The CDR3 DNA reads as TGTGCCAGCAGCTTGTGGGCCGAAGATACGCAGTATTTT. The whole variable domain, filled in from reference TRBV5-4 and TRBJ2-3, reads ETGVTQSPTHLIKTRGQQVTLRCSSQSGHNTVSWYQQALGQGPQFIFQYYREEENGRGNFPPRFSGLQFPNYSSELNVNALELDDSALYLCASSLWAEDTQYFGPGTRLTVL.